This TCR beta chain was obtained from a study of T cell repertoires in cytomegalovirus infection. Study overall: Peptides in the study included HLA-C-restricted and HLA-B-restricted CMV epitopes. Public TCR beta signatures were indicative of both CMV infection and a matching HLA type. Whole-study results and caveats: Clonotypes of TCR beta that were HLA-C-restricted and CMV-specific dominated the ex vivo response.

The CDR3 is made up of 17 amino acids. J gave up 5 bases and V 0 bases, and 13 bases lay outside the gene matches. The germline V gene has CDR1 SEHNR and CDR2 FQNEAQ (reference sequence). Of note for this clonotype: The antigen is not known.

MiXCR, run by TCRdb on the reads, gives a single entry per CDR3 protein. The sample holds under 350,000 distinct CDR3 sequences, roughly 21% seen once. The V call is TRBV7-9, the J call TRBJ2-7, with 7 bases lining up with TRBD1. Material: cultured PBMCs, obtained from culture after CMV antigen stimulation. This clonotype was obtained from a human donor in good health (CMV status not recorded). Some clones in this sample may be carry-over from other donors' samples. In DNA, the CDR3 is TGTGCCAGCAGCTTAGCGCTAACTTTGGCAGGGGGTCACGAGCAGTACTTC. Translated, it gives CASSLALTLAGGHEQYF.